This TCR beta chain stems from a study of CD8+ T cells in alopecia areata. About the study: Treated patients were given 5 to 10 mg oral tofacitinib twice daily.

Study-level findings and limits: An increase in clonality over normal scalp was evident in lesional scalp, especially alopecia totalis/universalis.

Losses at the gene ends were 4 bases for V and 6 bases for J; bases not matched to a gene: 9. Germline V gives CDR1 MGHRA, CDR2 YSYEKL. CDR3 length equals 15 residues. In alopecia areata patients, both lesional scalp punch biopsies and peripheral blood were collected. From PBMCs, CD4+ and CD8+ T cells were sorted. This clone was counted only a few times. Its antigen is currently unknown. Investigators isolated RNA and reverse transcribed it into cDNA to act as the sequencing template. Sequencing used immunoSEQ multiplex PCR; TCRdb keeps in-frame clones, though not all of them. The data contain 150,000 to 200,000 clones, 50% to 60% of them singletons.

V and J are TRBV4-1 and TRBJ2-7; 10 bases agree with TRBD1. The TCR was taken from a human donor with alopecia areata. The specimen was CD4+ T cells sorted from blood, collected at week 0. CDR3 bases: TGCGCCAGCAGCCCCACGGACAGGGGGGTCGGCGAGCAGTACTTC. It yields the protein CASSPTDRGVGEQYF.